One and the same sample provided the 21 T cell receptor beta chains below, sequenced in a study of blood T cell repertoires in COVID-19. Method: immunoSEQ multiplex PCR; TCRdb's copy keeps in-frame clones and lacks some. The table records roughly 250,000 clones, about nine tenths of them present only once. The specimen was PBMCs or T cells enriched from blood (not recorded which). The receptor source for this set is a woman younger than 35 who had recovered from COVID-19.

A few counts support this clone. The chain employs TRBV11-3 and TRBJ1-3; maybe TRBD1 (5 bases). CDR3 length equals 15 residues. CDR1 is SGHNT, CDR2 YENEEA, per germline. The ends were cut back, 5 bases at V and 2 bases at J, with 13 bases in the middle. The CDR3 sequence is CASSPIGGTGNTIYF. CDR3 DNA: TGTGCCAGCAGCCCCATCGGGGGAACTGGAAACACCATATATTTT.

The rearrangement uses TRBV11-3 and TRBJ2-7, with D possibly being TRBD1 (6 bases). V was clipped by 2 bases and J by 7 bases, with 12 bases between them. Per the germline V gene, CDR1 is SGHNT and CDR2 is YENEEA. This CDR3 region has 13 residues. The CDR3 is CASSLLQGGEQYF. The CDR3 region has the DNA TGTGCCAGCAGCTTACTACAGGGTGGGGAGCAGTACTTC. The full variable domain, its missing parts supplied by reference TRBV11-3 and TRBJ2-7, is EAGVVQSPRYKIIEKKQPVAFWCNPISGHNTLYWYLQNLGQGPELLIRYENEEAVDDSQLPKDRFSAERLKGVDSTLKIQPAELGDSAVYLCASSLLQGGEQYFGPGTRLTVT.

CDR3 sequence reads: CASSMKTDSYEQYF. In DNA form, the CDR3 reads TGCGCCAGCAGCATGAAGACAGACTCCTACGAGCAGTACTTC. The genes are TRBV5-1 and TRBJ2-7; weak D call: TRBD1 (5 bases). Trimming stripped 4 bases from V and 0 bases from J, with 11 bases between. From germline, CDR1 is SGHRS and CDR2 YFSETQ. CDR3 length: 14 amino acids. Using reference TRBV5-1 and TRBJ2-7 for the parts outside the CDR3, the full variable domain is KAGVTQTPRYLIKTRGQQVTLSCSPISGHRSVSWYQQTPGQGLQFLFEYFSETQRNKGNFPGRFSGRQFSNSRSEMNVSTLELGDSALYLCASSMKTDSYEQYFGPGTRLTVT.

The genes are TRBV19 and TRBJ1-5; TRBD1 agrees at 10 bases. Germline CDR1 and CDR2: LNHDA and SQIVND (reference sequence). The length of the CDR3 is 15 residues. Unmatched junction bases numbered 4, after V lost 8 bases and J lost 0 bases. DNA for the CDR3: TGTGCCAGTCGATGGGACAGGGGTAGCAATCAGCCCCAGCATTTT. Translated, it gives CASRWDRGSNQPQHF.

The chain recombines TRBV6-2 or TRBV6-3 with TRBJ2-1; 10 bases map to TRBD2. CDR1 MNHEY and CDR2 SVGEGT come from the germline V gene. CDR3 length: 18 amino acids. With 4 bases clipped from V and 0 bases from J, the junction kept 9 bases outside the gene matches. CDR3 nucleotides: TGTGCCAGCAGTTCTCCGGGACTAGCGTTTAGCTCCTACAATGAGCAGTTCTTC. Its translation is CASSSPGLAFSSYNEQFF.

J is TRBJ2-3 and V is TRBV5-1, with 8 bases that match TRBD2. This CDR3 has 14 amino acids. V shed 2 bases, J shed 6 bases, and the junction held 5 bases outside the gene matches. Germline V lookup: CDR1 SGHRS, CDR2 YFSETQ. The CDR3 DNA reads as TGCGCCAGCAGCTTAACGGGAGGGCGGGATACGCAGTATTTT. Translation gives CASSLTGGRDTQYF.

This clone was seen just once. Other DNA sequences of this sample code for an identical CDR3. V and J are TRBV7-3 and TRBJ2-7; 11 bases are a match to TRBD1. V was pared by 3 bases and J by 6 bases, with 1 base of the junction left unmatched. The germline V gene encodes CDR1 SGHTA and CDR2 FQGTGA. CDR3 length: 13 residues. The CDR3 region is CASSLGQGGEQYF. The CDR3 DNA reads TGTGCCAGCAGCTTGGGACAGGGGGGCGAGCAGTACTTC.

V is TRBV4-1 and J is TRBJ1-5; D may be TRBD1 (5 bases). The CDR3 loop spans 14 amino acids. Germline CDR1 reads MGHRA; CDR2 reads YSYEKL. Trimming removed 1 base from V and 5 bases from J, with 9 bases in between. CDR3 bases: TGCGCCAGCAGCCAAGGGGGCACACATCAGCCCCAGCATTTT. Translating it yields CASSQGGTHQPQHF.

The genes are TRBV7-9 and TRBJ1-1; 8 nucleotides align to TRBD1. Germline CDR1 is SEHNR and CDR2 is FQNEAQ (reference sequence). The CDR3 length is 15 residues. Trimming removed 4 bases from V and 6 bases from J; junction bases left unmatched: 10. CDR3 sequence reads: CASSSLEAGGSEAFF. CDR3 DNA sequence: TGTGCCAGCAGCTCCTTAGAGGCAGGGGGCTCTGAAGCTTTCTTT.

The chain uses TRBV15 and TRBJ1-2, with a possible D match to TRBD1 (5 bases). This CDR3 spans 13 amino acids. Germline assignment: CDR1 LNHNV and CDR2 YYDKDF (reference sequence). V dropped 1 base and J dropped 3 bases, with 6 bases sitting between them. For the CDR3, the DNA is TGTGCCACCAGCAGAGCAGGGTACTATGGCTACACCTTC. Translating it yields CATSRAGYYGYTF.

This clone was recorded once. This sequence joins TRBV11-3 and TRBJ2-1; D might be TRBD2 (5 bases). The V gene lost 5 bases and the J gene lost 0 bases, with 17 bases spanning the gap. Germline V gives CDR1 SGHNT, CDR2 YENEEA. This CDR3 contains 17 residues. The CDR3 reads CASSPRTGYPSYNEQFF. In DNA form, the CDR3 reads TGTGCCAGCAGCCCCCGGACGGGGTACCCCTCCTACAATGAGCAGTTCTTC.

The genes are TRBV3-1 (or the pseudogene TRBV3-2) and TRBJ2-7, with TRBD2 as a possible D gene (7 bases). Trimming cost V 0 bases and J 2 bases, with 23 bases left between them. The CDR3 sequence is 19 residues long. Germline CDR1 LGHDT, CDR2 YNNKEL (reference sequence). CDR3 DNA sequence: TGTGCCAGCAGCCAAGATTACCCCCGATTTATAGGGGGGGCCTACGAGCAGTACTTC. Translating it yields CASSQDYPRFIGGAYEQYF.

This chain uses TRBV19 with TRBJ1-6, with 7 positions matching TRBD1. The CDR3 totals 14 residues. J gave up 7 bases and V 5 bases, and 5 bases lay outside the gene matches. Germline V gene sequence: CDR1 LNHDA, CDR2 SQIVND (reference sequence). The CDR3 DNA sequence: TGTGCCAGTAGTGCCGGGACAGCCAATTCACCCCTCCACTTT. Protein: CASSAGTANSPLHF.

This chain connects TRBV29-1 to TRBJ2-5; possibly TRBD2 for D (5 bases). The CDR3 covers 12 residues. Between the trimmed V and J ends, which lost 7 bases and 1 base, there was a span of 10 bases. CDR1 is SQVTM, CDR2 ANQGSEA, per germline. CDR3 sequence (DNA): TGCAGCGCCGCCGGGGTCCAAGAGACCCAGTACTTC. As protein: CSAAGVQETQYF.

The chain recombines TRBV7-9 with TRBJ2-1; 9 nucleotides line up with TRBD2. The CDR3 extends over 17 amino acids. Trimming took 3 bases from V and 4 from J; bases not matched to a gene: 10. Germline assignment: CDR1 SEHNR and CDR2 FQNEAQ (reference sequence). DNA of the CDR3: TGTGCCAGCAGCTTGGGACTAGCCGGGCAGAAATACAATGAGCAGTTCTTC. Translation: CASSLGLAGQKYNEQFF.

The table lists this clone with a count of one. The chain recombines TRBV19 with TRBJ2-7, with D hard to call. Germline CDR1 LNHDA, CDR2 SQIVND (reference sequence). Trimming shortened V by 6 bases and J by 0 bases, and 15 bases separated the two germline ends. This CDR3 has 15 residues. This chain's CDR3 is CASRTRRESSYEQYF. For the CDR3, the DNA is TGTGCCAGTAGAACGCGGCGAGAGTCCTCCTACGAGCAGTACTTC.

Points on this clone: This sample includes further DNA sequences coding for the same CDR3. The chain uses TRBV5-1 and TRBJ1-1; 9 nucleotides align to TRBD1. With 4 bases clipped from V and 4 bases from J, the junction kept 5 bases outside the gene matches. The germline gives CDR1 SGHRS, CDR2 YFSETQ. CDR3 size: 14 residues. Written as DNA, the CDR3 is TGCGCCAGCAGCCTGGGACAGGGCGGCACTGAAGCTTTCTTT. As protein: CASSLGQGGTEAFF. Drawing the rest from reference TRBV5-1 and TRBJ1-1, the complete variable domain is KAGVTQTPRYLIKTRGQQVTLSCSPISGHRSVSWYQQTPGQGLQFLFEYFSETQRNKGNFPGRFSGRQFSNSRSEMNVSTLELGDSALYLCASSLGQGGTEAFFGQGTRLTVV.

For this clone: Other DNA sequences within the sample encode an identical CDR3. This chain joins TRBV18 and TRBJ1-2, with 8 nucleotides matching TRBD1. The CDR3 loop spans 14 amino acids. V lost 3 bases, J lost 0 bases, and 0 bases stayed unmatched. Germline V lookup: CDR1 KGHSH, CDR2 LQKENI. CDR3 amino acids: CASSPDRANYGYTF. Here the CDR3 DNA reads TGTGCCAGCTCACCGGACAGGGCTAACTATGGCTACACCTTC.

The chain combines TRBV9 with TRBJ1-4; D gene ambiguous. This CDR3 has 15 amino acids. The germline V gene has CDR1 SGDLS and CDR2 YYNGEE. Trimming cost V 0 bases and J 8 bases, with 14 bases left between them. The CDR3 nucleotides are TGTGCCAGCAGCGTAGCGGTCCTCCCGGGGGAAAAACTGTTTTTT. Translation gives CASSVAVLPGEKLFF.

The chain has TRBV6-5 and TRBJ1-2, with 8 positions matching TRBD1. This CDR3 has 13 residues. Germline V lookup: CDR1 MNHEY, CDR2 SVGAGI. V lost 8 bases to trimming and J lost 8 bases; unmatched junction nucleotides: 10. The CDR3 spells CASSDRVPGGYTF. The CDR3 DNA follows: TGTGCCAGCTCGGACAGGGTCCCAGGAGGCTACACCTTC.

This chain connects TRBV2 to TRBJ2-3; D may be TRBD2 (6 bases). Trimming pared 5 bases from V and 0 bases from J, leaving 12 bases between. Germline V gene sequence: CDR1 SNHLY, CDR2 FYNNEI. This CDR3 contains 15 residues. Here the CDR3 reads CASSTGLRSTDTQYF. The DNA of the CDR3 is TGTGCCAGCAGTACGGGACTGCGAAGCACAGATACGCAGTATTTT.